This T cell receptor (beta chain) was retrieved from a study of OX40 agonist ivuxolimab in advanced cancers. About the research overall: Among those enrolled, mean age was about 63 years (range roughly 23 to 85) and about 82% were male. Two patients with cutaneous melanoma and one with hepatocellular carcinoma, three in total, showed partial responses. Study-wide results and limits: There were, on average, more expanded clones in CD8+ T cells than in CD4+.

Generated by immunoSEQ multiplex PCR, the TCRdb table keeps only in-frame clones and is missing some. The data hold 80,000 or so clones, with roughly 93% observed a single time. Germline assignment: CDR1 GTSNPN and CDR2 SVGIG (reference sequence). V gave up 3 bases and J gave up 6 bases, with 11 bases separating them. The CDR3 has 13 amino acids. As regards this clone: Antigen specificity is unknown. Within the sample, other DNA sequences also encode this same CDR3.

This sequence was found in an adult with an advanced solid tumor such as melanoma, head and neck, liver or kidney cancer. The specimen comprised CD4+ or CD8+ T cells sorted from blood, sampled in a trial of the OX40 agonist ivuxolimab. This chain links TRBV30 with TRBJ2-2; TRBD2 might be the D (5 bases). The chain's CDR3 is CAWSATRPGELFF. The CDR3 DNA follows: TGTGCCTGGAGCGCCACTAGGCCCGGGGAGCTGTTTTTT.